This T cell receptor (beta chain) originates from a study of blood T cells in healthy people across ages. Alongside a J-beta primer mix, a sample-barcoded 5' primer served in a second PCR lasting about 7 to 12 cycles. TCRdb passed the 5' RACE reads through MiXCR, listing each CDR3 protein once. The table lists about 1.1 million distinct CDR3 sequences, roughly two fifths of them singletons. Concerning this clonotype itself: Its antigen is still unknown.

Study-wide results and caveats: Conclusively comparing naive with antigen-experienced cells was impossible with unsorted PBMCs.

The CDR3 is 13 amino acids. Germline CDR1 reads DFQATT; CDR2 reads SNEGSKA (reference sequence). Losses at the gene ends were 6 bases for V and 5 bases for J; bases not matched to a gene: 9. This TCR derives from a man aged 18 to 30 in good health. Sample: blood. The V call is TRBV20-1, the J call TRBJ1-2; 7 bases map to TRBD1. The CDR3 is CSATTTGVYGYTF. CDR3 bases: TGCAGTGCCACGACTACAGGGGTTTATGGCTACACCTTC.